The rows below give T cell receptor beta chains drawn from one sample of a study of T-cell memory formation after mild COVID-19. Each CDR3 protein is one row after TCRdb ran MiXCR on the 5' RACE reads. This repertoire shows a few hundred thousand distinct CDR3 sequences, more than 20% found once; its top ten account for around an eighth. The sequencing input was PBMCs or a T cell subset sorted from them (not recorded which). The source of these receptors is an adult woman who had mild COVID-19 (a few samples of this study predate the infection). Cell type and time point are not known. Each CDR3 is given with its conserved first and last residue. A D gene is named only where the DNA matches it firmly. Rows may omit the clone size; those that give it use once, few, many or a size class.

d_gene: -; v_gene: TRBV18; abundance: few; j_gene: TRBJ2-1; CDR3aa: CASSRLYNEQFF; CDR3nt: TGTGCCAGCTCCCGACTATACAATGAGCAGTTCTTC
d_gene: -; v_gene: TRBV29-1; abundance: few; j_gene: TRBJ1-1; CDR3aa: CSVASLGQSNTEAFF; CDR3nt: TGCAGCGTTGCATCTTTGGGGCAGTCCAACACTGAAGCTTTCTTT
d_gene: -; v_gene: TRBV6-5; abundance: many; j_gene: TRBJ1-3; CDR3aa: CASSYSRRSYSGNTIYF; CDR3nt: TGTGCCAGCAGTTACTCGAGGCGGTCGTACTCTGGAAACACCATATATTTT
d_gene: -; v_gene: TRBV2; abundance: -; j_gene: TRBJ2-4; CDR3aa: CASSEFGVLAKNIQYF; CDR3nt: TGTGCCAGCAGTGAGTTCGGAGTCTTAGCCAAAAACATTCAGTACTTC
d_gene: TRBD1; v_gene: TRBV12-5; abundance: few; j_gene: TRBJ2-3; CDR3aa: CASGLFRDRGSDTQYF; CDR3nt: TGTGCTAGTGGTTTGTTCCGGGACAGGGGATCAGATACGCAGTATTTT
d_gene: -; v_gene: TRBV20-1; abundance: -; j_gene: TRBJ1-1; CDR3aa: CSARDLTGNAEAFF; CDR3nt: TGCAGTGCTAGAGATTTGACGGGGAATGCTGAAGCTTTCTTT
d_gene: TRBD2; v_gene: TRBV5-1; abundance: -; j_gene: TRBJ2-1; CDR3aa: CASSFSLITSGSGEQFF; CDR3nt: TGCGCCAGCAGCTTTTCCCTAATCACTAGCGGGAGCGGTGAGCAGTTCTTC
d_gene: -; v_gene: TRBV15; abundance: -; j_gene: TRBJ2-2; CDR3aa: CATSRDPWSGELFF; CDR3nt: TGTGCCACCAGCAGAGATCCGTGGAGCGGGGAGCTGTTTTTT
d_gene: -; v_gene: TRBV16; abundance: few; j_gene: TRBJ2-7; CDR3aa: CASSSWTAQEYEQYF; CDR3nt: TGTGCCAGCAGCTCATGGACAGCCCAAGAGTACGAGCAGTACTTC
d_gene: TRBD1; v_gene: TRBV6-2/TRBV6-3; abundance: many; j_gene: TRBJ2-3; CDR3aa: CASSPYRDRGRDTQYF; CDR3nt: TGTGCCAGCAGTCCATACCGGGACAGGGGCCGCGATACGCAGTATTTT
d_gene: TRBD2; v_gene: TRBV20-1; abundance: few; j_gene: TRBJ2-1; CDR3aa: CSARDTGRGGRKGEQFF; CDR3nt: TGCAGTGCTAGAGATACGGGTAGGGGCGGGAGGAAGGGTGAGCAGTTCTTC
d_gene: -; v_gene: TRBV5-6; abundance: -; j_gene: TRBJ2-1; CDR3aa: CASSLAWASVYNEQFF; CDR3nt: TGTGCCAGCAGCTTGGCCTGGGCGTCAGTATACAATGAGCAGTTCTTC
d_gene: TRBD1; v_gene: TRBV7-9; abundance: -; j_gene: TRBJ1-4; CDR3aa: CASSSHRGDDEKLFF; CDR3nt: TGTGCCAGCAGCTCCCACAGGGGCGACGATGAAAAACTGTTTTTT
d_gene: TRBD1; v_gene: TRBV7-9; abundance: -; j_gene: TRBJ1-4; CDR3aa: CASSGQGSEKLFF; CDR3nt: TGTGCCAGCAGCGGACAGGGTTCCGAAAAACTGTTTTTT
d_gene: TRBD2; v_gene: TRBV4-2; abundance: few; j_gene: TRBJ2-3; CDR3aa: CASSLPSAGADTQYF; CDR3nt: TGTGCCAGCAGCCTCCCCTCAGCGGGAGCGGATACGCAGTATTTT
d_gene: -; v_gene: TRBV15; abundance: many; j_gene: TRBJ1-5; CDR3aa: CATSRDSVLGLRNQPQHF; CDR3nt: TGTGCCACCAGCAGAGATTCAGTCTTGGGTCTTCGGAATCAGCCCCAGCATTTT
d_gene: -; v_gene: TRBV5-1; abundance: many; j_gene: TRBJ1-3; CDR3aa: CASSVGQSSGNTIYF; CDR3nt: TGCGCCAGCAGCGTAGGACAGTCCTCTGGAAACACCATATATTTT
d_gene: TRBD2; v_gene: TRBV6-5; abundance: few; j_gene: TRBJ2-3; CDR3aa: CASSYSIAGSTDTQYF; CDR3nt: TGTGCCAGCAGTTACTCCATAGCGGGAAGCACAGATACGCAGTATTTT
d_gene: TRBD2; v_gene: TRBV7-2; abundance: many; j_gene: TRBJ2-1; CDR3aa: CASSLVPLAGGVDEQFF; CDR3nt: TGTGCCAGCAGCTTAGTGCCACTAGCGGGAGGAGTGGATGAGCAGTTCTTC
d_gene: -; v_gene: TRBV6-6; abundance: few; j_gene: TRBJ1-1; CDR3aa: CASSYEGRNTEAFF; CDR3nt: TGTGCCAGCAGTTACGAGGGAAGGAACACTGAAGCTTTCTTT
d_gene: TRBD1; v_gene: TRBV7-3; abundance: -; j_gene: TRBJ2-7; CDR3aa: CASSPTGTGRGKQYF; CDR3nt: TGTGCCAGCAGCCCAACCGGGACAGGGAGGGGAAAGCAGTACTTC
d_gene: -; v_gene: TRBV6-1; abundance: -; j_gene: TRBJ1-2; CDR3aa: CASSEATGDYGYTF; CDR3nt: TGTGCCAGCAGTGAGGCTACAGGAGACTATGGCTACACCTTC
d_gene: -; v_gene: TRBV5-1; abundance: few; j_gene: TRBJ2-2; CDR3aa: CASSLVVGASTAANTGELFF; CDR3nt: TGCGCCAGCAGCTTGGTAGTCGGCGCCTCCACGGCCGCGAACACCGGGGAGCTGTTTTTT
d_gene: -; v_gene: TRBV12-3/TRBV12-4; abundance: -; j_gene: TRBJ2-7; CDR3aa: CASMRSDLYEQYF; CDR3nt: TGTGCCAGCATGCGCAGCGACCTCTACGAGCAGTACTTC
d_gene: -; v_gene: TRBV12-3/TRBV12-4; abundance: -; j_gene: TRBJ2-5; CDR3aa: CASSPGTPYQETQYF; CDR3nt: TGTGCCAGCAGTCCCGGGACACCCTACCAAGAGACCCAGTACTTC
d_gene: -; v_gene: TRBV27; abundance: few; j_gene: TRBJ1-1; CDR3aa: CASTNSLNTEAFF; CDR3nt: TGTGCCAGCACCAACAGCCTGAACACTGAAGCTTTCTTT
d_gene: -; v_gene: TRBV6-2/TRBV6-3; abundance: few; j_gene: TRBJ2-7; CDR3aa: CASSTLRDNLYEQYF; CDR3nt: TGTGCCAGCAGCACCCTCCGGGACAACCTCTACGAGCAGTACTTC
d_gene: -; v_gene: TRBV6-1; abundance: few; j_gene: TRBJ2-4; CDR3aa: CASSEANIQYF; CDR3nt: TGTGCCAGCAGTGAAGCCAACATTCAGTACTTC
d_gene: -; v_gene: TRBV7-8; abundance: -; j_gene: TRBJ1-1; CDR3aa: CASSAIQGTHEAFF; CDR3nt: TGTGCCAGCAGCGCGATACAGGGAACACATGAAGCTTTCTTT
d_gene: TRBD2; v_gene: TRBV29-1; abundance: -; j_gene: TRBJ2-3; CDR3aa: CSVEDSGLARTDTQYF; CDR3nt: TGCAGCGTTGAAGATAGTGGACTAGCGCGGACAGATACGCAGTATTTT
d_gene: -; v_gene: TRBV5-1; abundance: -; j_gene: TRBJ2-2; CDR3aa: CASSLKVGRRDSSTGELFF; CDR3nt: TGCGCCAGCAGCTTGAAAGTTGGCAGGCGGGATTCGAGCACCGGGGAGCTGTTTTTT
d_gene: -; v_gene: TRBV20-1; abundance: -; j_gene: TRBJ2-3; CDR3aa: CSLRVQSTDTQYF; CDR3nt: TGCAGCCTCAGAGTTCAGAGCACAGATACGCAGTATTTT
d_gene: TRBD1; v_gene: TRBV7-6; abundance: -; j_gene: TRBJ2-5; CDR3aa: CASSFRAPQGGKETQYF; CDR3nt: TGTGCCAGCAGCTTTCGGGCTCCACAGGGGGGCAAAGAGACCCAGTACTTC
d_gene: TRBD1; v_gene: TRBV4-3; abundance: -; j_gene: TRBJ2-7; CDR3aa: CASSQRQGITYEQYF; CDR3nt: TGCGCCAGCAGCCAAAGACAGGGGATTACCTACGAGCAGTACTTC
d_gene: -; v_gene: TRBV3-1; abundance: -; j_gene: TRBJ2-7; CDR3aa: CASHGASSYEQYF; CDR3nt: TGTGCCAGCCATGGGGCCTCCAGCTACGAGCAGTACTTC
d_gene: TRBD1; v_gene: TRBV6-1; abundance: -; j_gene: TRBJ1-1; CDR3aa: CASSPETGGGNTEAFF; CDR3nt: TGTGCCAGCAGCCCAGAGACAGGGGGTGGGAACACTGAAGCTTTCTTT
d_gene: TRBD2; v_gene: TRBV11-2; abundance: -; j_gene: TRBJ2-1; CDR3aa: CASTLTGGSSYNEQFF; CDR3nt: TGTGCCAGCACCCTGACTGGCGGGAGCTCCTACAATGAGCAGTTCTTC
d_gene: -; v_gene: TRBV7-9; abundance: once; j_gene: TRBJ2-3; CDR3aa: CASSLYSGGRTDTQYF; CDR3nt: TGTGCCAGCAGCTTATACTCCGGGGGCCGCACAGATACGCAGTATTTT
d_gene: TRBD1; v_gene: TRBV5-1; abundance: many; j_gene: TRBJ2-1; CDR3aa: CASSLAGGKVVF; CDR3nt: TGCGCCAGCAGCTTGGCAGGGGGTAAGGTGGTCTTC
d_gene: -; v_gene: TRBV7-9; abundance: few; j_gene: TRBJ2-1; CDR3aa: CASSLRAGTYNEQFF; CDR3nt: TGTGCCAGCAGCTTAAGGGCCGGGACCTACAATGAGCAGTTCTTC
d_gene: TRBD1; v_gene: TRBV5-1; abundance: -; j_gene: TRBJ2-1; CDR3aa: CASSLGDRVSINEQFF; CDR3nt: TGCGCCAGCAGCTTGGGGGACAGGGTATCGATCAATGAGCAGTTCTTC
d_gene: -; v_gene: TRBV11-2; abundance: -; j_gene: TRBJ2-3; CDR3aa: CASSLFQGGPGNTQYF; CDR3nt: TGTGCCAGCAGCTTATTTCAGGGGGGCCCGGGAAATACGCAGTATTTT
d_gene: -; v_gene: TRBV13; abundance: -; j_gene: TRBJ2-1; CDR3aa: CASSLGLGKGRTSYNEQFF; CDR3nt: TGTGCCAGCAGCTTAGGTCTTGGAAAGGGGAGGACCTCCTACAATGAGCAGTTCTTC
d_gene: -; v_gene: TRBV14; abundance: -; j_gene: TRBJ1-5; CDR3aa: CASSLGEGQPQHF; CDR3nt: TGTGCCAGCAGCCTTGGGGAAGGTCAGCCCCAGCATTTT
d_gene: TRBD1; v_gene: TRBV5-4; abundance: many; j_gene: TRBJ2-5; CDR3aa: CASSHEPRQGGETQYF; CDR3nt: TGTGCCAGCAGCCATGAGCCACGACAGGGGGGAGAGACCCAGTACTTC
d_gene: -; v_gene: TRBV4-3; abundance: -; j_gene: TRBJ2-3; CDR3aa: CASSQASGSQYF; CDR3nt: TGCGCCAGCAGCCAAGCCTCGGGCTCGCAGTATTTT
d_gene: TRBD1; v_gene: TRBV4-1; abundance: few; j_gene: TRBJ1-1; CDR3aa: CASSPGQGHTEAFF; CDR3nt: TGCGCCAGCAGCCCGGGACAGGGACACACTGAAGCTTTCTTT
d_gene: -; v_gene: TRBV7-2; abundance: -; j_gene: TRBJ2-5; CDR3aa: CASSLAQGKEETQYF; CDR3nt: TGTGCCAGCAGCTTAGCCCAGGGGAAGGAAGAGACCCAGTACTTC